This TCR beta chain is drawn from a study of a mutant IDH1 vaccine in newly diagnosed glioma. On the study more broadly: Patients arrived already treated with radiotherapy, temozolomide, or both, most having had both. Study observations and caveats: Pseudoprogression looked unconnected to shifts in top peripheral T cell clonotypes. Immune responses arising from the vaccine appeared in 90% to 95% of patients.

This clone was counted a few times. Its target is not known. Stated time point: baseline, week 1 (first vaccination visit). Treatment given: pre-vaccination baseline after standard-of-care therapy. The protocol was immunoSEQ multiplex PCR, while the TCRdb copy is restricted to in-frame clones and leaves out a portion. The sample has about 68,000 clones, around 79% seen once. Sequenced material: PBMCs, taken from a glioma patient treated with radiotherapy, temozolomide or both. This clonotype originated in a man aged 50 or older with glioma.

The CDR3 here is CATLPGGGETDTQYF. The CDR3 region has the DNA TGTGCCACCCTACCTGGCGGGGGGGAGACAGATACGCAGTATTTT. V and J are TRBV6-1 and TRBJ2-3; the match to TRBD2 covers 9 bases. V was clipped by 10 bases and J by 3 bases; unmatched bases: 11. CDR1 and CDR2 from the germline V gene are MNHNS and SASEGT. The CDR3 covers 15 residues.